Shown below are 23 T cell receptor beta chains from a single sample sequenced in a study of CD8 T cells in ankylosing spondylitis. TCRdb re-analysed the 5' RACE reads in MiXCR, keeping a single row per CDR3 protein. The table lists 700,000 or so distinct CDR3 sequences, roughly 19% of them singletons. Overall study results and limits: A TCR beta motif of roughly 8 highly homologous variants appeared characteristic of ankylosing spondylitis blood.

No antigen is known for these receptors. The material sequenced was blood, either unsorted or a sorted T cell fraction (not recorded which). All receptors derive from a male donor with ankylosing spondylitis.

This clonotype turned up a few times. The chain couples TRBV20-1 to TRBJ1-3; D is possibly TRBD1 (6 bases). CDR3 length equals 13 residues. CDR1 DFQATT and CDR2 SNEGSKA come from the germline V gene (reference sequence). V lost 3 bases, J lost 10 bases, and 16 bases lay in between. CDR3 DNA sequence: TGCAGTGCTAGTGCAGGGGAAGGGAAGACCATATATTTT. As protein: CSASAGEGKTIYF.

The table lists this clonotype with a few counts. The CDR3 loop is CAWSHTRGTEAFF. CDR3 nucleotide sequence: TGTGCCTGGAGTCATACCCGGGGGACTGAAGCTTTCTTT. The genes are TRBV30 and TRBJ1-1, with D possibly matching TRBD1 (5 bases). Trimming took 2 bases from V and 5 from J, leaving 12 bases between them. This CDR3 contains 13 residues. The V gene's germline CDR1 is GTSNPN and CDR2 SVGIG (reference sequence).

This clonotype showed up just a few times. This chain uses TRBV20-1 with TRBJ2-5; D tentatively fits TRBD1 or TRBD2 (6 bases each). The CDR3 loop spans 17 amino acids. Trimming left V 0 bases short and J 1 base short, with 18 bases between. Germline V gene lookup returns CDR1 DFQATT and CDR2 SNEGSKA (reference sequence). The CDR3 DNA is TGCAGTGCTAGAGAGTGGAGTAGAGGGGGGTCCCAAGAGACCCAGTACTTC. Translation: CSAREWSRGGSQETQYF.

This clonotype was seen a few times. V is TRBV5-1 and J is TRBJ2-3; D is unclear. There are 14 residues in the CDR3. Trimming took 0 bases from V and 3 from J, leaving 8 bases between them. Germline V CDR1 and CDR2: SGHRS, YFSETQ. In DNA form, the CDR3 reads TGCGCCAGCAGCTTGGTGCAGCAAACAGATACGCAGTATTTT. Encoded protein: CASSLVQQTDTQYF.

This clonotype was observed a handful of times. The chain carries TRBV20-1 and TRBJ2-1; no reliable D call. Germline V gene data show CDR1 as DFQATT and CDR2 as SNEGSKA (reference sequence). The CDR3 length is 13 residues. The V end lost 2 bases, the J end lost 6 bases, and 11 bases lay between the germline ends. This CDR3 reads CSARLPSLNEQFF. CDR3 sequence (DNA): TGCAGTGCTAGACTACCGTCACTCAATGAGCAGTTCTTC.

V is TRBV2 and J is TRBJ1-5; D is unresolved. CDR3 length: 14 amino acids. Trimming shortened V by 3 bases and J by 0 bases, and 6 bases separated the two germline ends. Germline assignment: CDR1 SNHLY and CDR2 FYNNEI. CDR3 sequence (DNA): TGTGCCAGCAGTGAGAGGGTTAGCAATCAGCCCCAGCATTTT. Protein: CASSERVSNQPQHF.

The chain recombines TRBV12-3 or TRBV12-4 with TRBJ2-2; unclear D gene. The CDR3 totals 13 residues. Deletions cut 3 bases from V and 7 bases from J, with 9 bases between. The CDR3 reads CASSLKQVGELFF. The CDR3 nucleotides read TGTGCCAGCAGTTTGAAGCAGGTCGGGGAGCTGTTTTTT.

V usage is TRBV11-2 and J usage is TRBJ2-7; 16 nucleotides line up with TRBD2. V shed 5 bases and J 5 bases; nucleotides not matched to a gene: 9. This CDR3 has 17 amino acids. The germline gives CDR1 SGHAT, CDR2 FQNNGV. DNA for the CDR3: TGTGCCAGCAGCCAGTCGGGACTAGCGGGAGGGCCCAACGAGCAGTACTTC. Translation gives CASSQSGLAGGPNEQYF. Full variable domain (outside the CDR3, taken from reference TRBV11-2 and TRBJ2-7): EAGVAQSPRYKIIEKRQSVAFWCNPISGHATLYWYQQILGQGPKLLIQFQNNGVVDDSQLPKDRFSAERLKGVDSTLKIQPAKLEDSAVYLCASSQSGLAGGPNEQYFGPGTRLTVT.

This clonotype was recorded a few times. J is TRBJ2-6 and V is TRBV7-9; no reliable D call. V was shortened by 4 bases and J by 2 bases, with 9 bases between the two germline ends. Per germline, CDR1 SEHNR and CDR2 FQNEAQ (reference sequence). This CDR3 has 15 amino acids. CDR3 loop: CASSSLEAGANVLTF. CDR3 nucleotides: TGTGCCAGCAGCTCCCTAGAAGCTGGGGCCAACGTCCTGACTTTC.

This clonotype was found a few times. CDR3 nucleotide sequence: TGCAGTGCTAGACTCGGTTCCTACGAGCAGTACTTC. This encodes CSARLGSYEQYF. The chain links TRBV20-1 to TRBJ2-7, with D hard to call. The CDR3 runs 12 residues. V was trimmed by 2 bases and J by 1 base, leaving 6 bases between them. Germline CDR1 reads DFQATT; CDR2 reads SNEGSKA (reference sequence).

This clonotype was detected a few times. The chain combines TRBV6-1 with TRBJ2-7, with 7 bases matching TRBD1. The CDR3 length is 15 residues. Germline values: CDR1 MNHNS, CDR2 SASEGT. The V segment lost 5 bases and the J segment 4 bases; nucleotides outside the gene matches: 11. The CDR3 protein is CASSTTGDPYYEQYF. CDR3 DNA sequence: TGTGCCAGCAGTACCACAGGGGATCCCTATTACGAGCAGTACTTC.

This sequence joins TRBV6-5 and TRBJ2-1, with TRBD2 identical over 8 bases. V lost 2 bases to trimming and J lost 7 bases; unmatched junction nucleotides: 7. The CDR3 consists of 15 residues. Germline V CDR1 and CDR2: MNHEY, SVGAGI. The CDR3 nucleotides read TGTGCCAGCAGTTACGGGATAGCGGGGTTTAATGAGCAGTTCTTC. Translating it yields CASSYGIAGFNEQFF.

This clonotype was counted only a few times. V and J are TRBV5-1 and TRBJ1-4; D may be TRBD1 (6 bases). V was clipped by 4 bases and J by 3 bases, with 13 bases between them. Germline V lookup: CDR1 SGHRS, CDR2 YFSETQ. This CDR3 has 15 residues. In DNA form, the CDR3 reads TGCGCCAGCAGCCCCGGACAGCTTCCTAATGAAAAACTGTTTTTT. Translated: CASSPGQLPNEKLFF.

This sequence joins TRBV28 and TRBJ1-4; no firm D call. This CDR3 comprises 19 residues. The ends were cut back, 3 bases at V and 2 bases at J, with 22 bases in the middle. Germline CDR1 and CDR2: MDHEN and SYDVKM. The CDR3 DNA reads as TGTGCCAGCAGTTTGCATCTGGGGTTTGTAGGACCCACTAATGAAAAACTGTTTTTT. Its translation is CASSLHLGFVGPTNEKLFF. Based on the CDR3 plus reference TRBV28 and TRBJ1-4, the full variable domain is DVKVTQSSRYLVKRTGEKVFLECVQDMDHENMFWYRQDPGLGLRLIYFSYDVKMKEKGDIPEGYSVSREKKERFSLILESASTNQTSMYLCASSLHLGFVGPTNEKLFFGSGTQLSVL.

CDR3 amino acids: CASSLGPPGLNSPLHF. CDR3 DNA: TGTGCCAGCAGCTTAGGGCCCCCGGGACTTAATTCACCCCTCCACTTT. J is TRBJ1-6 and V is TRBV7-2, with D perhaps TRBD1 (5 bases). This CDR3 region has 16 residues. In germline, CDR1 is SGHTA, CDR2 FQGNSA. Trimming removed 1 base from V and 6 bases from J, with 13 bases in between.

This chain connects TRBV12-3 or TRBV12-4 to TRBJ2-1; D tentatively reads TRBD1 or TRBD2 (5 bases each). This CDR3 region has 14 residues. V dropped 5 bases and J dropped 8 bases, with 16 bases sitting between them. The CDR3 region has the DNA TGTGCCAGCAGTCCTGCCGAGGGACGCGATGAGCAGTTCTTC. Encoded protein: CASSPAEGRDEQFF.

The chain uses TRBV24-1 and TRBJ2-7; D is undetermined. Trimming pared 4 bases from V and 0 bases from J, leaving 6 bases between. The CDR3 contains 13 residues. Germline CDR1 reads KGHDR; CDR2 reads SFDVKD. The CDR3 loop reads CATSDRYSYEQYF. DNA of the CDR3: TGTGCCACCAGTGACAGGTACTCCTACGAGCAGTACTTC.

The genes are TRBV12-3 or TRBV12-4 and TRBJ2-3, with D perhaps TRBD2 (5 bases). This CDR3 has 16 amino acids. V lost 0 bases and J lost 2, with 12 bases in between. Written as DNA, the CDR3 is TGTGCCAGCAGTTTAGCTTCCCTAGCAGCCACAGATACGCAGTATTTT. This codes for CASSLASLAATDTQYF.

The J gene is TRBJ2-7, the V gene TRBV6-2 or TRBV6-3; TRBD2 matches 7 bases. CDR3 length: 16 residues. V shed 2 bases and J 2 bases; nucleotides not matched to a gene: 9. Germline CDR1 MNHEY, CDR2 SVGEGT. The CDR3 nucleotides are TGTGCCAGCAGTTACATTACTAGCGCGCCCACCTACGAGCAGTACTTC. It encodes CASSYITSAPTYEQYF.

The gene calls are TRBV29-1 and TRBJ1-2; D is ambiguous. Germline values: CDR1 SQVTM, CDR2 ANQGSEA. V was clipped by 4 bases and J by 8 bases, with 11 bases between them. The CDR3 length is 11 residues. The CDR3 region is CSVAYQWGYTF. CDR3 DNA: TGCAGCGTTGCGTACCAGTGGGGCTACACCTTC.

J is TRBJ2-5 and V is TRBV27, with a possible D match to TRBD2 (5 bases). The CDR3 sequence is 15 residues long. CDR1 and CDR2 (germline): MNHEY, SMNVEV (reference sequence). Trimming cost V 5 bases and J 0 bases, with 13 bases left between them. CDR3 sequence: CASSPLEEHQETQYF. In DNA form, the CDR3 reads TGTGCCAGCAGTCCCCTGGAGGAGCACCAAGAGACCCAGTACTTC.

V usage is TRBV3-1 and J usage is TRBJ1-2; D may be TRBD1 (5 bases). There are 13 residues in the CDR3. V was shortened by 4 bases and J by 5 bases, with 11 bases between the two germline ends. In germline, CDR1 is LGHDT, CDR2 YNNKEL (reference sequence). The CDR3 nucleotides are TGTGCCAGCAGCCGAACCGGGACTTATGGCTACACCTTC. Protein: CASSRTGTYGYTF. Together with reference TRBV3-1 and TRBJ1-2, the CDR3 gives the full variable domain: DTAVSQTPKYLVTQMGNDKSIKCEQNLGHDTMYWYKQDSKKFLKIMFSYNNKELIINETVPNRFSPKSPDKAHLNLHINSLELGDSAVYFCASSRTGTYGYTFGSGTRLTVV.

The chain combines TRBV24-1 with TRBJ2-1; D unclear. V was cut by 0 bases and J by 7 bases, with 9 bases left in between. Germline values: CDR1 KGHDR, CDR2 SFDVKD. This CDR3 contains 14 residues. CDR3 amino acids: CATSDLSGGNEQFF. The CDR3 nucleotides read TGTGCCACCAGTGATTTGTCGGGTGGGAATGAGCAGTTCTTC.